The 15 T cell receptor beta chains in this list originate from one sample, sequenced in a study of T cell repertoires in cytomegalovirus infection. MiXCR, applied by TCRdb to the reads, yields one record per CDR3 protein. The data hold around 180,000 distinct CDR3 sequences, with approximately 28% observed a single time. The sample consisted of PBMCs. The receptors stem from a human donor in good health (CMV status not recorded). Some clones in this sample may be carry-over from other donors' samples.

The chain has TRBV29-1 and TRBJ1-1, with 8 bases aligning to TRBD1. Germline V gene data show CDR1 as SQVTM and CDR2 as ANQGSEA. This CDR3 contains 11 residues. The DNA for the CDR3 is TGCATCGGACAGGGAAGAACTGAAGCTTTCTTT. Its translation: CIGQGRTEAFF.

The chain joins TRBV20-1 to TRBJ1-1; unclear D gene. Deletions cut 4 bases from V and 1 base from J, with 13 bases between. This CDR3 has 14 amino acids. Germline-derived CDR1 and CDR2 are DFQATT and SNEGSKA (reference sequence). The CDR3 DNA follows: TGCAGTGCTACCCCCCCCGCTGAGAACACTGAAGCTTTCTTT. It codes for CSATPPAENTEAFF.

This clonotype was counted ten times or more. The rearrangement uses TRBV6-1 and TRBJ2-7; 8 positions match TRBD1. V dropped 6 bases and J dropped 4; count of bases not matched to a gene: 11. Germline loops: CDR1 MNHNS, CDR2 SASEGT. The CDR3 sequence is 15 residues long. Written as DNA, the CDR3 is TGTGCCAGCAGCGAGGACTACAGGGGGTTTTACGAGCAGTACTTC. Its protein is CASSEDYRGFYEQYF.

Many counts were recorded for this clonotype. The chain employs TRBV11-2 and TRBJ2-3, with TRBD2 matching 9 bases. The CDR3 is made up of 14 amino acids. V lost 8 bases, J lost 0 bases, and 3 bases stayed unmatched. In germline, CDR1 is SGHAT, CDR2 FQNNGV. As DNA, the CDR3 is TGTGCCAGCTCAGGACTAGCGAGCACAGATACGCAGTATTTT. Protein sequence: CASSGLASTDTQYF.

The chain uses TRBV7-2 and TRBJ2-4, with D possibly being TRBD1 (6 bases). The V and J ends lost 4 bases and 0 bases respectively, with 10 bases between them. This CDR3 is 15 amino acids long. The germline gives CDR1 SGHTA, CDR2 FQGNSA. The DNA of the CDR3 is TGTGCCAGCAGCTGGACAGTTCTAGCCAAAAACATTCAGTACTTC. This translates into CASSWTVLAKNIQYF.

The chain recombines TRBV7-2 with TRBJ2-1; TRBD1 or TRBD2 may be the D gene (5 bases each). Germline assignment: CDR1 SGHTA and CDR2 FQGNSA. V lost 4 bases and J lost 3, with 13 bases in between. The CDR3 has 15 residues. Written as DNA, the CDR3 is TGTGCCAGCAGCTCGAACCGGGACCGCTACAATGAGCAGTTCTTC. The encoded protein is CASSSNRDRYNEQFF.

This clonotype was counted a few times. The chain couples TRBV19 to TRBJ1-5, with D possibly matching TRBD1 (6 bases). CDR3 size: 13 residues. V shed 7 bases and J shed 8 bases, with 15 bases lying between them. The V gene's germline CDR1 is LNHDA and CDR2 SQIVND (reference sequence). The CDR3 here is CASTLGGRKPQHF. The DNA of the CDR3 is TGTGCCAGTACCCTGGGGGGCCGAAAGCCCCAGCATTTT.

This clonotype was seen a few times. V usage is TRBV20-1 and J usage is TRBJ1-1, with D possibly matching TRBD1 (5 bases). Germline CDR1 reads DFQATT; CDR2 reads SNEGSKA (reference sequence). The CDR3 has 13 amino acids. Deletions cut 6 bases from V and 4 bases from J, with 15 bases between. The CDR3 DNA reads TGCAGTGCGCCGGTCAACGGGGCCACTGAAGCTTTCTTT. Its translation: CSAPVNGATEAFF.

The chain couples TRBV6-6 to TRBJ2-2; 11 bases are a match to TRBD1. Germline V gene sequence: CDR1 MNHNY, CDR2 SVGAGI (reference sequence). This CDR3 has 17 residues. The trim removed 7 bases at V and 5 bases at J, leaving 12 bases unmatched. In DNA form, the CDR3 reads TGTGCCAGCATCGTCGGTTGGGGACAGGGGGGGACCGGGGAGCTGTTTTTT. It is translated as CASIVGWGQGGTGELFF.

The chain uses TRBV5-1 and TRBJ1-1, with D possibly matching TRBD1 (5 bases). The CDR3 extends over 14 amino acids. Trimming removed 4 bases at V and 1 base at J, with 11 bases between. Germline V gene data show CDR1 as SGHRS and CDR2 as YFSETQ. The CDR3 DNA sequence: TGCGCCAGCAGCGCCGGGACCCCGAACACTGAAGCTTTCTTT. Translation: CASSAGTPNTEAFF.

This clonotype was counted many times. The V call is TRBV7-3, the J call TRBJ2-4; 8 bases line up with TRBD1. With 5 bases clipped from V and 7 bases from J, the junction kept 4 bases outside the gene matches. CDR1 and CDR2 from the germline V gene are SGHTA and FQGTGA. This CDR3 comprises 13 residues. Written as DNA, the CDR3 is TGTGCCAGCAGCCTCCGACAGGGGAACATTCAGTACTTC. Translation gives CASSLRQGNIQYF.

The V and J genes are TRBV5-4 and TRBJ2-3; a possible D gene is TRBD2 (5 bases). The CDR3 runs to 14 residues. From germline, CDR1 is SGHNT and CDR2 YYREEE (reference sequence). Trimming cost V 0 bases and J 5 bases, with 10 bases left between them. The CDR3 DNA follows: TGTGCCAGCAGCTTGGGGTATGAGGGAGATACGCAGTATTTT. This gives the protein CASSLGYEGDTQYF.

The chain is built from TRBV7-9 and TRBJ2-1, with D possibly matching TRBD1 (5 bases). The CDR3 spans 13 residues. Germline CDR1 and CDR2: SEHNR and FQNEAQ (reference sequence). V was trimmed by 8 bases and J by 2 bases, leaving 10 bases between them. CDR3 sequence (DNA): TGTGCCAGCGTCGACAGTCCCTACAATGAGCAGTTCTTC. This encodes CASVDSPYNEQFF.

V is TRBV14 and J is TRBJ2-3; possible D gene TRBD2, 5 bases. Germline V gives CDR1 SGHDN, CDR2 FVKESK. Trimming removed 0 bases at V and 4 bases at J, with 5 bases between. The CDR3 is 13 residues long. CDR3 coding DNA: TGTGCCAGCAGCCAAGAGAGGGCAGATACGCAGTATTTT. Translation gives CASSQERADTQYF.

This clonotype was observed many times. The V and J genes are TRBV2 and TRBJ2-3, with TRBD1 identical over 9 bases. The CDR3 runs to 17 residues. V shed 2 bases and J 4 bases; nucleotides not matched to a gene: 10. Germline V gene sequence: CDR1 SNHLY, CDR2 FYNNEI. The CDR3 protein is CASSEYGDRDISDTQYF. The CDR3 DNA sequence: TGTGCCAGCAGTGAATACGGGGACAGGGACATCTCAGATACGCAGTATTTT. The entire variable domain, with the rest obtained from reference TRBV2 and TRBJ2-3, is as follows: EPEVTQTPSHQVTQMGQEVILRCVPISNHLYFYWYRQILGQKVEFLVSFYNNEISEKSEIFDDQFSVERPDGSNFTLKIRSTKLEDSAMYFCASSEYGDRDISDTQYFGPGTRLTVL.